The rows below give T cell receptor beta chains drawn from one sample of a study of persistence of HIV-infected CD4 T cells. Using immunoSEQ multiplex PCR, the repertoire was profiled, and TCRdb retains in-frame clones only, with some absent. Of under 20,000 clones detected, over 55% appear once; the ten largest clones hold approximately 2%. Their specific antigens are unknown. Sequences were derived from CD4+ T cells sorted from PBMCs after roughly 18-hour stimulation, sampled from a patient who received antiretroviral therapy. The receptors originated from an adult woman with HIV who was CMV-seropositive. Each CDR3 is given with its conserved first and last residue. A D gene is named only where the DNA matches it firmly. Some rows have no size entry. The others give once, few or many, or a class for an expanded clone.

clone_size	d_call	v_call	j_call	cdr3_aa	cdr3_nt
.	.	TRBV7-9	TRBJ1-1	CASSPHMTGLIAFF	TGTGCCAGCAGCCCACACATGACGGGTTTGATAGCTTTCTTT
.	.	TRBV12-5	TRBJ2-2	CASAPTDSFTGELFF	TGTGCTAGTGCCCCTACCGACAGCTTCACCGGGGAGCTGTTTTTT
few	.	TRBV7-2	TRBJ1-1	CASAYRPGADTEAFF	TGTGCCAGCGCCTACCGGCCAGGGGCGGACACTGAAGCTTTCTTT
few	.	TRBV18	TRBJ1-1	CASSPSGDEAFF	TGTGCCAGCTCACCTAGCGGAGATGAAGCTTTCTTT
.	.	TRBV6-6	TRBJ1-4	CASSPDRDNEKLFF	TGTGCCAGCAGCCCAGACAGAGATAATGAAAAACTGTTTTTT
.	.	TRBV5-1	TRBJ1-1	CASSLGRGGGAEAFF	TGCGCCAGCAGCTTGGGGAGGGGTGGAGGCGCTGAAGCTTTCTTT
.	.	TRBV5-1	TRBJ2-3	CASSPGGPPDTQYF	TGCGCCAGCAGCCCCGGGGGCCCCCCAGATACGCAGTATTTT
.	.	TRBV29-1	TRBJ2-7	CSATLGRGHSYEQYF	TGCAGCGCAACGTTAGGGCGGGGTCACTCCTACGAGCAGTACTTC
.	TRBD1	TRBV5-6	TRBJ1-1	CASNRLDRGETEAFF	TGTGCCAGCAACAGACTCGACAGGGGAGAGACTGAAGCTTTCTTT
.	TRBD1	TRBV3-1/TRBV3-2	TRBJ1-6	CASSSPGQVLNSPLHF	TGTGCCAGCAGCTCTCCGGGACAGGTCCTAAATTCACCCCTCCACTTT
few	TRBD1	TRBV6-5	TRBJ1-5	CASRQGANQPQHF	TGTGCCAGCAGACAGGGGGCCAATCAGCCCCAGCATTTT
.	.	TRBV19	TRBJ2-2	CASRTGNTGELFF	TGTGCCAGTAGGACAGGGAACACCGGGGAGCTGTTTTTT
.	.	TRBV13	TRBJ2-1	CASTRRTQAYNEQFF	TGTGCCAGCACAAGGCGTACGCAAGCCTACAATGAGCAGTTCTTC
.	.	TRBV6-5	TRBJ1-6	CASSYSGQVGASPLHF	TGTGCCAGCAGTTACTCGGGGCAGGTCGGGGCTTCACCCCTCCACTTT
few	TRBD1	TRBV4-2	TRBJ2-2	CASSLKPGTGGRVGELFF	TGTGCCAGCAGCCTCAAACCTGGGACAGGGGGCCGGGTCGGGGAGCTGTTTTTT
once	.	TRBV9	TRBJ2-1	CASSSRDFNEQFF	TGTGCCAGCAGCTCCCGGGACTTCAATGAGCAGTTCTTC
.	.	TRBV19	TRBJ1-4	CASSPGTAEGEKLFF	TGTGCCAGTAGTCCCGGGACGGCGGAGGGTGAAAAACTGTTTTTT
few	.	TRBV24-1	TRBJ2-3	CATSARPPRGDTQYF	TGTGCCACCAGTGCGCGCCCCCCTCGGGGAGATACGCAGTATTTT
.	.	TRBV30	TRBJ1-3	CAWSNLGLPSSGNTIYF	TGTGCCTGGAGTAATTTGGGACTGCCATCTTCTGGAAACACCATATATTTT
.	.	TRBV18	TRBJ1-5	CASSPPQSSAQHF	TGTGCCAGCTCACCTCCTCAATCTTCAGCCCAGCATTTT
.	TRBD2	TRBV3-1/TRBV3-2	TRBJ2-7	CASSPPGRASYEQYF	TGTGCCAGCAGCCCACCAGGGAGGGCGTCCTACGAGCAGTACTTC
.	TRBD1	TRBV5-1	TRBJ2-7	CASSLWQGVGYEQYF	TGCGCCAGCAGCTTGTGGCAGGGGGTTGGGTACGAGCAGTACTTC
medium-sized	.	TRBV12-5	TRBJ1-1	CASGLHQGTEAFF	TGTGCTAGTGGTTTGCACCAGGGCACTGAAGCTTTCTTT
.	TRBD1	TRBV18	TRBJ1-2	CASSPATGVDGYTF	TGTGCCAGCTCACCTGCGACAGGGGTAGATGGCTACACCTTC
.	TRBD1	TRBV6-5	TRBJ1-1	CASSLSGGMRTEAFF	TGTGCCAGCAGTTTATCAGGGGGCATGAGGACTGAAGCTTTCTTT
.	TRBD2	TRBV3-1/TRBV3-2	TRBJ2-1	CASSQDIAGEQFF	TGTGCCAGCAGCCAAGATATAGCGGGTGAGCAGTTCTTC
.	TRBD1	TRBV27	TRBJ2-2	CASRGVQGANTGELFF	TGTGCCAGCAGGGGGGTACAGGGGGCGAACACCGGGGAGCTGTTTTTT
once	.	TRBV19	TRBJ2-5	CASKRLGEETQYF	TGTGCCAGTAAACGGCTCGGGGAAGAGACCCAGTACTTC
.	TRBD1	TRBV19	TRBJ2-3	CASSIRAGGVSDTQYF	TGTGCCAGTAGTATAAGGGCAGGGGGTGTCTCAGATACGCAGTATTTT
.	TRBD1	TRBV6-4	TRBJ2-6	CASSRDRASSSGANVLTF	TGTGCCAGCAGCCGGGACAGGGCTTCTAGCTCTGGGGCCAACGTCCTGACTTTC
once	.	TRBV12-3/TRBV12-4	TRBJ1-1	CASSLRESTEAFF	TGTGCCAGCAGTTTAAGGGAAAGCACTGAAGCTTTCTTT
few	TRBD1	TRBV7-9	TRBJ2-4	CASSLGDRDIQYF	TGTGCCAGCAGCTTGGGGGACAGGGACATTCAGTACTTC
.	TRBD1	TRBV6-1	TRBJ2-2	CASSELRQGDTGELFF	TGTGCCAGCAGCGAACTCAGACAGGGGGATACCGGGGAGCTGTTTTTT
.	TRBD1	TRBV5-1	TRBJ2-3	CASSQRPPGGLSTDTQYF	TGCGCCAGCAGCCAGCGGCCCCCAGGGGGCCTTAGCACAGATACGCAGTATTTT
.	TRBD1	TRBV28	TRBJ1-5	CASSLWGGQGAEQPQHF	TGTGCCAGCAGTTTATGGGGGGGACAGGGGGCAGAGCAGCCCCAGCATTTT
few	.	TRBV4-1	TRBJ1-3	CASSQDPSPLSGNTIYF	TGCGCCAGCAGCCAAGACCCTAGTCCCCTCTCTGGAAACACCATATATTTT
.	TRBD1	TRBV19	TRBJ2-1	CASTTRQGVGNEQFF	TGTGCCAGTACCACTAGGCAGGGGGTAGGTAATGAGCAGTTCTTC
once	.	TRBV10-1	TRBJ2-7	CARGWRYLRVQYF	TGCGCCAGGGGGTGGAGGTACCTACGAGTGCAGTACTTC
few	.	TRBV5-4	TRBJ1-2	CASSSDPPLHGYTF	TGTGCCAGCAGCTCGGACCCTCCTCTCCATGGCTACACCTTC
once	.	TRBV5-5	TRBJ1-2	CASSLGGGFGYTF	TGTGCCAGCAGTCTTGGGGGGGGGTTTGGCTACACCTTC
.	TRBD2	TRBV10-3	TRBJ2-3	CASQSSGGAHTQYF	TGTGCCAGCCAAAGTAGCGGGGGGGCGCATACGCAGTATTTT
.	TRBD1	TRBV6-6	TRBJ2-7	CASNKQGEYYEQYF	TGTGCCAGCAATAAACAGGGGGAGTACTACGAGCAGTACTTC
.	.	TRBV5-1	TRBJ2-2	CASSVSINTGELFF	TGCGCCAGCAGCGTTTCAATTAACACCGGGGAGCTGTTTTTT
.	.	TRBV12-5	TRBJ2-1	CASGLTLDGTHTSDEQFF	TGTGCTAGTGGTTTGACCTTAGATGGGACACACACTAGCGATGAGCAGTTCTTC
few	.	TRBV19	TRBJ2-2	CASSPYGLAPGGSGELFF	TGTGCCAGTAGTCCCTATGGGTTGGCTCCTGGGGGGTCCGGGGAGCTGTTTTTT
.	.	TRBV7-2	TRBJ2-7	CASSVRAEGYEQYF	TGTGCCAGCAGCGTCAGGGCAGAAGGATACGAGCAGTACTTC
.	.	TRBV10-3	TRBJ2-1	CAISESEYNEQFF	TGTGCCATCAGTGAGTCTGAGTACAATGAGCAGTTCTTC
.	.	TRBV6-2/TRBV6-3	TRBJ2-5	CASSPGLLGRETQYF	TGTGCCAGCAGTCCCGGACTATTGGGCCGGGAGACCCAGTACTTC
.	.	TRBV28	TRBJ2-5	CASSLAGNQETQYF	TGTGCCAGCAGTTTAGCAGGGAATCAAGAGACCCAGTACTTC
.	.	TRBV4-1	TRBJ2-1	CASSQGQASYNEQFF	TGCGCCAGCAGCCAAGGACAGGCTTCCTACAATGAGCAGTTCTTC